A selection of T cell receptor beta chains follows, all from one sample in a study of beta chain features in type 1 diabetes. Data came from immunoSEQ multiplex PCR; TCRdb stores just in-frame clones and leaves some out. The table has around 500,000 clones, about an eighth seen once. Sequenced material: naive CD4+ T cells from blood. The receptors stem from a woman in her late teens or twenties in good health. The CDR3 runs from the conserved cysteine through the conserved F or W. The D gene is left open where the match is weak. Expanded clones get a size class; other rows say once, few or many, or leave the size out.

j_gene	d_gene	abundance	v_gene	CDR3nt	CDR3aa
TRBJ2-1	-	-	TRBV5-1	TGCGCCAGCAGCTTGGTGTTCGGGGTGCAGTTCTTC	CASSLVFGVQFF
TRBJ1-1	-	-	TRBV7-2	TGTGCCAGCAGCTTAGGCCCGGGAGGGTACACTGAAGCTTTCTTT	CASSLGPGGYTEAFF
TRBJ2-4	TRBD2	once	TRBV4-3	TGCGCCAGCAGCCGAGGAACAAGAATAGCGGGTCTAGCCAAAAACATTCAGTACTTC	CASSRGTRIAGLAKNIQYF
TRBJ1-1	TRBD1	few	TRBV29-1	TGCAGCGTTGAGGACAGGGGATTAACTGAAGCTTTCTTT	CSVEDRGLTEAFF
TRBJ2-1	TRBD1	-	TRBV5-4	TGTGCCAGCAGCTCGGGACAGGGGGGGACCAATGAGCAGTTCTTC	CASSSGQGGTNEQFF
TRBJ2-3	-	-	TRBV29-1	TGCAGCGTAGGCTCCAGGGTAGGCACAGATACGCAGTATTTT	CSVGSRVGTDTQYF
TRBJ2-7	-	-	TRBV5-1	TGCGCCAGCAGCTTGTCCACCTCCCGACGGGACTACGAGCAGTACTTC	CASSLSTSRRDYEQYF
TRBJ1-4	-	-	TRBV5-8	TGTGCCAGCATCAACGAATGGGCAACTAATGAAAAACTGTTTTTT	CASINEWATNEKLFF
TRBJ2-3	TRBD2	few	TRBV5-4	TGTGCCAGCAAGATAGGCGGGGGGGCCATCGATACGCAGTATTTT	CASKIGGGAIDTQYF
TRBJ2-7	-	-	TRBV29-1	TGCAGCGTTGAAGACCGACAGTCCTACGAGCAGTACTTC	CSVEDRQSYEQYF
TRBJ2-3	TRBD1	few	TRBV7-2	TGTGCCAGCAGCTTAGTAGACAGGGCGGCAGATACGCAGTATTTT	CASSLVDRAADTQYF
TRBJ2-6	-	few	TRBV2	TGTGCCAGCACCCAGGGGGGTTCTGGGGCCAACGTCCTGACTTTC	CASTQGGSGANVLTF
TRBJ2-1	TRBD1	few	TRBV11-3	TGTGCCAGCAGCTTGGACAGGCCGAATGAGCAGTTCTTC	CASSLDRPNEQFF
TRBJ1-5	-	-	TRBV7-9	TGTGCCAGCAGCTTAGGGGTCCCTATTGCAAGCAATCAGCCCCAGCATTTT	CASSLGVPIASNQPQHF
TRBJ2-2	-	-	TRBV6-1	TGTGCCAGCAGTGTCCACTTTAGTCGAGCGAACACCGGGGAGCTGTTTTTT	CASSVHFSRANTGELFF
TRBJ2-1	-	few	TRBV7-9	TGTGCCAGCAGCTTCGATCCCGGACTTCCCAATGAGCAGTTCTTC	CASSFDPGLPNEQFF
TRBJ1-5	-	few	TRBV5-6	TGTGCCAGCAGCTTGGTGGCAGCCGGTAGCAATCAGCCCCAGCATTTT	CASSLVAAGSNQPQHF
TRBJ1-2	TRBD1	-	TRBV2	TGTGCCAGCAGTGGACAGGGATTCGGCGGCTACACCTTC	CASSGQGFGGYTF
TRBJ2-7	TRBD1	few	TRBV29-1	TGCAGCGTTGAGGGACAGGGGGCCTACGAGCAGTACTTC	CSVEGQGAYEQYF
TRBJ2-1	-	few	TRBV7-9	TGTGCCAGCAATGAGCAGTTCTTC	CASNEQFF
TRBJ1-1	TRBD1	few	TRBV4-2	TGTGCCAGCAGCCAAGCGGGACAGCCGAACACTGAAGCTTTCTTT	CASSQAGQPNTEAFF
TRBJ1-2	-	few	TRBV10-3	TGTGCCATCAGTGAGGTGGACCGGTACGGCTACACCTTC	CAISEVDRYGYTF
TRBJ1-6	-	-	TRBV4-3	TGCGCCAGCAGCCAAGATGTCACGGCTTATAATTCACCCCTCCACTTT	CASSQDVTAYNSPLHF
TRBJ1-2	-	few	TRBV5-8	TGTGCCAGCAGCTTGGGCAGGGAGAGTTTCGGCTACACCTTC	CASSLGRESFGYTF
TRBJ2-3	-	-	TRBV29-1	TGCAGCGTTGAATCTAGGGCGAGCACAGATACGCAGTATTTT	CSVESRASTDTQYF
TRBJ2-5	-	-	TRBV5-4	TGTGCCAGCAGCTCGGGAAGGGGGGGTGTGGAGACCCAGTACTTC	CASSSGRGGVETQYF
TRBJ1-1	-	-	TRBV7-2	TGTGCCAGCAGCTTAGTATGGAAGGAAGCTTTCTTT	CASSLVWKEAFF
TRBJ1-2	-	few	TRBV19	TGTGCCAGTAGTATCGGACCATATGGCTACACCTTC	CASSIGPYGYTF
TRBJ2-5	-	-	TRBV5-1	TGCGCCAGCAGCTACTCCAGTGCAGGGGTCCAAGAGACCCAGTACTTC	CASSYSSAGVQETQYF
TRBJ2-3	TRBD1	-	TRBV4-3	TGCGCCAGCAGCCCTATCGGGGACAGGGGGGCAGATACGCAGTATTTT	CASSPIGDRGADTQYF
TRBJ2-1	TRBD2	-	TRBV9	TGTGCCAGCAGCGTAGAAGGTGTAGCGGGACTGGTAGGGCAGTTCTTC	CASSVEGVAGLVGQFF
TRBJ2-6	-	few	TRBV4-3	TGCGCCAGCAGCCAACAAATAACTGGGGCCAACGTCCTGACTTTC	CASSQQITGANVLTF
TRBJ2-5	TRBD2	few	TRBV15	TGTGCCACCAGCAGAGGCGGGACTAGCGGGGAGACCCAGTACTTC	CATSRGGTSGETQYF
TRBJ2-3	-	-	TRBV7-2	TGTGCCAGCAGCTTTGCCACAGATACGCAGTATTTT	CASSFATDTQYF
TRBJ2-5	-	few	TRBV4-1	TGCGCCAGCAGGACCCAAGAGACCCAGTACTTC	CASRTQETQYF
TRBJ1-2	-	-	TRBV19	TGTGCCGGACAGAGTTATTATGGCTACACCTTC	CAGQSYYGYTF
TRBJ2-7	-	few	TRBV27	TGTGCCAGCAGTTTAAGAGGGGAGGACTACGAGCAGTACTTC	CASSLRGEDYEQYF
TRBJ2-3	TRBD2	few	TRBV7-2	TGTGCCAGCAGCTCACTAGCGGACACAGATACGCAGTATTTT	CASSSLADTDTQYF
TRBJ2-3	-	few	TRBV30	TGTGCCTGGAGTCCTGCCTGGGATACGCAGTATTTT	CAWSPAWDTQYF
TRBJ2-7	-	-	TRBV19	TGTGCCAGTAGTCGTGCGGACAAGTACGAGCAGTACTTC	CASSRADKYEQYF
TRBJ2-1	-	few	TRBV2	TGTGCCAGCAGACAAGGGGGGTCCTACAATGAGCAGTTCTTC	CASRQGGSYNEQFF
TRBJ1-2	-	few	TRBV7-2	TGTGCCAGCAGCCAGTACGCTAACTATGGCTACACCTTC	CASSQYANYGYTF
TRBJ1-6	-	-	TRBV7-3	TGTGCCAGCAGCTTAAATCAGGGGAGCGATTCACCCCTCCACTTT	CASSLNQGSDSPLHF
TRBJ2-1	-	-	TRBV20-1	TGCAGTGCTAAGGGGAATGAGCAGTTCTTC	CSAKGNEQFF
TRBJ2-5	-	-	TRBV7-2	TGTGCCAGCAGCTTAGATTGGGGGGACCCCAACCCGTACTTC	CASSLDWGDPNPYF
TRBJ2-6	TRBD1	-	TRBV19	TGTGCCAGTAGTATGGTGGGACAGGGAACCGGGGCCAACGTCCTGACTTTC	CASSMVGQGTGANVLTF
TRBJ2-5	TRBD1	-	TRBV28	TGTGCCAGCACCGGCACCGGGACAGGGCAAGAGACCCAGTACTTC	CASTGTGTGQETQYF
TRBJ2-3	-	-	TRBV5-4	TGTGCCAGCAGCTTGCTTTTCCGTAGCACAGATACGCAGTATTTT	CASSLLFRSTDTQYF
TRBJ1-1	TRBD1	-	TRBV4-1	TGCGCCAGCAGCCTCCAGACAGGGTTGAACACTGAAGCTTTCTTT	CASSLQTGLNTEAFF
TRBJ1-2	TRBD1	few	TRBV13	TGTGCCAGCAGCCTGGACAGGGGCAGCCGCAACTATGGCTACACCTTC	CASSLDRGSRNYGYTF
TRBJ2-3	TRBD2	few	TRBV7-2	TGTGCCAGCAGCCTCCCGGGGACTAGCAAAGCAGATACGCAGTATTTT	CASSLPGTSKADTQYF
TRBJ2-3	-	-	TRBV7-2	TGTGCCAGCAGCTTAGGAGTTGCAGATACGCAGTATTTT	CASSLGVADTQYF
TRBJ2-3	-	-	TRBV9	TGTGCCAGCAGCGTACGAAATGGAAAAACCACAGATACGCAGTATTTT	CASSVRNGKTTDTQYF
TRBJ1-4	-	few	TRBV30	TGTGCCTGGAACCGGCAGTTTGATGAAAAACTGTTTTTT	CAWNRQFDEKLFF
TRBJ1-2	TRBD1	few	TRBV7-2	TGTGCCAGCAGCTCACAGGGGTCCAAACCTAACTATGGCTACACCTTC	CASSSQGSKPNYGYTF
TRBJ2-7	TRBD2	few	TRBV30	TGTGCCTGGAGAATCAAAGGGAGGGCGAACTCCAGCGAGCAGTACTTC	CAWRIKGRANSSEQYF
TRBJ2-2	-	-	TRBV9	TGTGCCAGCAGCGTAGATAACACCGGGGAGCTGTTTTTT	CASSVDNTGELFF
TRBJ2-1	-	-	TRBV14	TGTGCCAGCAGCCAAGTAGGCCCGAGGAATGAGCAGTTCTTC	CASSQVGPRNEQFF
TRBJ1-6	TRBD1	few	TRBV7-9	TGTGCCAGCAGCAAGACAGGGTTGAGGGATTCACCCCTCCACTTT	CASSKTGLRDSPLHF
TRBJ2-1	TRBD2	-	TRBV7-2	TGTGCCAGCAGCCACCCGGGGGGTGAGCAGTTCTTC	CASSHPGGEQFF